Presented here are 29 T cell receptor beta chains from one specimen sequenced in a study of CD8 T cells in ankylosing spondylitis (TCRdb year 2017). Study-level results and caveats: Blood from ankylosing spondylitis patients appeared to be characterized by a TCR beta motif composed of 7 to 9 highly homologous amino acid variants.

Receptor libraries were prepared by 5' RACE. Sequenced using an Illumina HiSeq 2500. TCRdb reworked the public reads: Q25 trimming with fastp, MiXCR clone assembly, productive beta chains retained. CDR3 protein sequences are deduplicated, and each keeps its most common genes and DNA. This sample has some 700,000 distinct CDR3 sequences in its table, and about 20% of those were observed once. The ten largest clones add up to under 20% of the sample. Antigens of these TCRs are unknown. Source material: blood, either unsorted or a sorted T cell fraction (not recorded which). The receptor source for this set is a male donor with ankylosing spondylitis.

This chain connects TRBV19 to TRBJ1-5; maybe TRBD1 (6 bases). The length of the CDR3 is 15 residues. The V and J ends lost 0 bases and 9 bases respectively, with 15 bases between them. Germline V gene sequence: CDR1 LNHDA, CDR2 SQIVND (reference sequence). The CDR3 nucleotides read TGTGCCAGTAGTATAGATTTGTGGCAGGGGCGGCCCCAGCATTTT. Translating gives CASSIDLWQGRPQHF.

This clonotype was counted only a few times. The V gene is TRBV6-5, the J gene TRBJ2-5; 7 nucleotides match TRBD2. The V gene end was trimmed by 5 bases and the J gene end by 5 bases; junction bases not matched to a gene: 11. The CDR3 contains 15 residues. From germline, CDR1 is MNHEY and CDR2 SVGAGI. The CDR3 DNA reads TGTGCCAGCAGTACTGGGACTACCGCCAGGGAGACCCAGTACTTC. This gives the protein CASSTGTTARETQYF.

The CDR3 loop reads CASSFVGASTGELFF. As DNA, the CDR3 is TGTGCCAGCAGTTTTGTTGGGGCTAGTACCGGGGAGCTGTTTTTT. V is TRBV28 and J is TRBJ2-2; tentative D call: TRBD1 (5 bases). Germline-derived CDR1 and CDR2 are MDHEN and SYDVKM. The CDR3 extends over 15 amino acids. Trimming removed 3 bases from V and 5 bases from J, with 13 bases in between.

The V gene is TRBV6-2 or TRBV6-3, the J gene TRBJ2-6; 8 bases line up with TRBD1. The ends lost 0 bases at V and 0 bases at J; junction bases unmatched: 4. This CDR3 spans 18 amino acids. Germline values: CDR1 MNHEY, CDR2 SVGEGT. This CDR3 reads CASSYSGQDFSGANVLTF. The DNA for the CDR3 is TGTGCCAGCAGTTACTCGGGACAGGACTTCTCTGGGGCCAACGTCCTGACTTTC.

The chain combines TRBV7-9 with TRBJ1-2; D call uncertain. V gave up 1 base and J gave up 8 bases, with 17 bases separating them. Germline V gene lookup returns CDR1 SEHNR and CDR2 FQNEAQ (reference sequence). The CDR3 spans 15 residues. CDR3 sequence: CASSLVASWAGGYTF. The CDR3 DNA is TGTGCCAGCAGCTTAGTGGCCAGTTGGGCGGGCGGCTACACCTTC.

CDR3 DNA: TGCGCCAGCAGCCTAAAGACAGGGGCGGATGGTGGCTACACCTTC. It specifies CASSLKTGADGGYTF. The genes are TRBV5-1 and TRBJ1-2, with TRBD1 identical over 8 bases. The CDR3 is 15 residues long. Germline V lookup: CDR1 SGHRS, CDR2 YFSETQ. V gave up 4 bases and J gave up 7 bases; unmatched junction bases: 12.

The chain is built from TRBV7-9 and TRBJ1-3; unclear D gene. Trimming left V 5 bases short and J 2 bases short, with 13 bases between. The CDR3 loop spans 15 amino acids. Germline CDR1 is SEHNR and CDR2 is FQNEAQ (reference sequence). The CDR3 here is CASSTFLAAGNTIYF. CDR3 DNA: TGTGCCAGCAGCACCTTCCTCGCCGCTGGAAACACCATATATTTT.

The chain's CDR3 is CASSVHAGGVGEKLFF. The CDR3 nucleotides are TGCGCCAGCAGCGTGCATGCAGGGGGTGTAGGGGAAAAACTGTTTTTT. V and J are TRBV5-1 and TRBJ1-4, with 7 bases identical to TRBD1. CDR1 and CDR2 from the germline V gene are SGHRS and YFSETQ. The CDR3 is 16 amino acids. V dropped 4 bases and J dropped 8; count of bases not matched to a gene: 14.

V is TRBV10-3 and J is TRBJ2-3, with D perhaps TRBD2 (6 bases). The germline CDR1 and CDR2 sequences are ENHRY and SYGVKD. This CDR3 region has 18 residues. The V end lost 5 bases, the J end lost 2 bases, and 23 bases lay between the germline ends. The CDR3 nucleotides are TGTGCCATCAGTCCCCGGGACTGGGCCCAGTATGACACAGATACGCAGTATTTT. Amino acids: CAISPRDWAQYDTDTQYF.

This rearrangement joins TRBV20-1 to TRBJ2-2, with D unclear. The CDR3 sequence is 11 residues long. CDR1 DFQATT and CDR2 SNEGSKA come from the germline V gene (reference sequence). The ends were cut back, 0 bases at V and 6 bases at J, with 2 bases in the middle. CDR3 protein: CSAREAGELFF. The CDR3 DNA sequence: TGCAGTGCTAGAGAGGCCGGGGAGCTGTTTTTT.

The V call is TRBV7-9, the J call TRBJ2-2, with TRBD1 matching 7 bases. The CDR3 loop spans 15 amino acids. The germline gives CDR1 SEHNR, CDR2 FQNEAQ (reference sequence). V lost 4 bases and J lost 0; bases outside the gene matches: 2. This CDR3 is CASSSQGANTGELFF. CDR3 DNA: TGTGCCAGCAGCTCGCAGGGGGCGAACACCGGGGAGCTGTTTTTT.

Only a few counts were recorded for this clonotype. In DNA form, the CDR3 reads TGTGCCAGCAACCCTAGCGGGAGGGCCCTAGGGACCGGGGAGCTGTTTTTT. Protein product: CASNPSGRALGTGELFF. The V gene is TRBV12-3 or TRBV12-4, the J gene TRBJ2-2, with TRBD2 identical over 12 bases. This CDR3 has 17 amino acids. Trimming took 7 bases from V and 5 from J; bases not matched to a gene: 11.

This clonotype was picked up many times. One end of the junction varies from germline; a read error may be responsible. V gene TRBV2 combines with J gene TRBJ2-7, with D perhaps matching TRBD1 or TRBD2 (6 bases each). CDR3 length: 11 residues. Germline values: CDR1 SNHLY, CDR2 FYNNEI. The CDR3 is CPPGGIYEQYF. CDR3 coding DNA: TGCCCTCCCGGGGGCATCTACGAGCAGTACTTC. The whole variable domain, remainder taken from reference TRBV2 and TRBJ2-7, is EPEVTQTPSHQVTQMGQEVILRCVPISNHLYFYWYRQILGQKVEFLVSFYNNEISEKSEIFDDQFSVERPDGSNFTLKIRSTKLEDSAMYFCPPGGIYEQYFGPGTRLTVT.

There are a few counts of this clonotype. The J gene is TRBJ1-2, the V gene TRBV12-3 or TRBV12-4; 9 bases align to TRBD1. V lost 6 bases and J lost 6; bases outside the gene matches: 8. The CDR3 covers 14 residues. In nucleotides, the CDR3 is TGTGCCAGCAGGGGGACAGGGCGAGGGGATGGCTACACCTTC. Protein: CASRGTGRGDGYTF.

This sequence joins TRBV5-1 and TRBJ1-1, with D perhaps TRBD1 (6 bases). V was cut by 0 bases and J by 1 base, with 10 bases left in between. Germline V gene sequence: CDR1 SGHRS, CDR2 YFSETQ. The CDR3 is 15 amino acids. This CDR3 is CASSLAAGENTEAFF. The CDR3 DNA is TGCGCCAGCAGCTTGGCGGCAGGGGAGAACACTGAAGCTTTCTTT.

A few counts support this clonotype. This chain joins TRBV7-9 and TRBJ2-3; 8 positions match TRBD1. CDR3 length: 13 residues. V lost 4 bases to trimming and J lost 5 bases; unmatched junction nucleotides: 2. Germline V CDR1 and CDR2: SEHNR, FQNEAQ (reference sequence). The CDR3 DNA follows: TGTGCCAGCAGCTCGACAGGGGAAGATACGCAGTATTTT. Translation gives CASSSTGEDTQYF. The whole variable domain, remainder taken from reference TRBV7-9 and TRBJ2-3, is DTGVSQNPRHKITKRGQNVTFRCDPISEHNRLYWYRQTLGQGPEFLTYFQNEAQLEKSRLLSDRFSAERPKGSFSTLEIQRTEQGDSAMYLCASSSTGEDTQYFGPGTRLTVL.

This clonotype was counted a few times. This chain joins TRBV12-3 or TRBV12-4 and TRBJ1-2; possibly TRBD1 for D (5 bases). The CDR3 is 14 amino acids. The ends were cut back, 5 bases at V and 6 bases at J, with 16 bases in the middle. The CDR3, as DNA: TGTGCCAGCAGTCTCTATGGGGGGGTCGATGGCTACACCTTC. Protein product: CASSLYGGVDGYTF.

This clonotype turned up a few times. The V and J genes are TRBV12-3 or TRBV12-4 and TRBJ2-5; D remains ambiguous. V lost 6 bases, J lost 1 base, and 9 bases lay in between. This CDR3 is built from 13 residues. CDR3 sequence reads: CASREAPQETQYF. CDR3 nucleotide sequence: TGTGCCAGCAGAGAGGCCCCCCAAGAGACCCAGTACTTC.

This clonotype was observed at least ten times. The chain links TRBV20-1 to TRBJ1-1; the D gene is possibly TRBD1 (5 bases). In germline, CDR1 is DFQATT, CDR2 SNEGSKA (reference sequence). This CDR3 is built from 14 residues. The V gene lost 1 base and the J gene lost 0 bases, with 9 bases spanning the gap. The chain's CDR3 is CSARGGGMNTEAFF. DNA for the CDR3: TGCAGTGCTAGAGGGGGCGGAATGAACACTGAAGCTTTCTTT.

The rearrangement uses TRBV5-1 and TRBJ1-5; no clear D gene. V was pared by 0 bases and J by 5 bases, with 12 bases between. Germline assignment: CDR1 SGHRS and CDR2 YFSETQ. This CDR3 has 15 residues. The DNA for the CDR3 is TGCGCCAGCAGCTTGGAAGGAGTGGCCCATCAGCCCCAGCATTTT. As protein: CASSLEGVAHQPQHF.

The rearrangement links TRBV20-1 to TRBJ1-2; no clear D gene. Germline assignment: CDR1 DFQATT and CDR2 SNEGSKA (reference sequence). The CDR3 spans 12 residues. The V and J ends lost 3 bases and 7 bases respectively, with 12 bases between them. This chain's CDR3 is CSASNRGGGYTF. The CDR3 DNA is TGCAGTGCTAGCAACCGAGGAGGTGGCTACACCTTC.

This clonotype was observed a few times. The chain carries TRBV20-1 and TRBJ2-1, with 16 bases that match TRBD2. The junction had 7 bases not matched to a gene; V was cut back by 2 bases and J by 0 bases. This CDR3 is built from 19 residues. CDR1 is DFQATT, CDR2 SNEGSKA, per germline (reference sequence). CDR3 region: CSARPWGLAGGHSYNEQFF. The CDR3 nucleotides are TGCAGTGCTAGACCTTGGGGACTAGCGGGAGGGCACTCCTACAATGAGCAGTTCTTC.

The gene calls are TRBV12-3 or TRBV12-4 and TRBJ2-7, with D tentatively TRBD1 (6 bases). This CDR3 has 15 amino acids. Trimming shortened V by 5 bases and J by 2 bases, and 16 bases separated the two germline ends. Here the CDR3 DNA reads TGTGCCAGCAGTCAATTACAGGGTTCGGCCTACGAGCAGTACTTC. Protein product: CASSQLQGSAYEQYF.

This clonotype has a handful of counts. V is TRBV20-1 and J is TRBJ1-2, with 11 nucleotides matching TRBD1. The ends lost 0 bases at V and 8 bases at J; junction bases unmatched: 5. The germline V gene encodes CDR1 DFQATT and CDR2 SNEGSKA (reference sequence). The CDR3 is 14 amino acids. The CDR3 nucleotides read TGCAGTGCTAGAGACCCGGGACAGGGGGAGGGCTACACCTTC. Encoded protein: CSARDPGQGEGYTF.

This clonotype was observed many times. The chain uses TRBV12-3 or TRBV12-4 and TRBJ1-1; 8 nucleotides line up with TRBD1. Trimming cost V 7 bases and J 5 bases; bases outside gene matches: 21. The CDR3 totals 18 residues. The CDR3 sequence: CASITGSRTGSLGTEAFF. Here the CDR3 DNA reads TGTGCCAGCATCACGGGTAGCAGGACAGGGTCTCTGGGTACTGAAGCTTTCTTT.

This clonotype was picked up many times. The rearrangement uses TRBV29-1 and TRBJ2-7; 8 nucleotides align to TRBD1. V trimming: 1 base; J trimming: 4 bases; junction bases outside the gene matches: 0. The CDR3 contains 12 residues. The germline V gene encodes CDR1 SQVTM and CDR2 ANQGSEA. CDR3 bases: TGCAGCGTTGAAGGACAGGGGTACGAGCAGTACTTC. This sequence encodes CSVEGQGYEQYF.

The V call is TRBV3-1, the J call TRBJ2-3, with D tentatively TRBD2 (6 bases). Germline-derived CDR1 and CDR2 are LGHDT and YNNKEL (reference sequence). Trimming removed 1 base from V and 0 bases from J, with 11 bases in between. The CDR3 runs 16 residues. CDR3 residues: CASSQVAGPSTDTQYF. CDR3 DNA sequence: TGTGCCAGCAGCCAAGTTGCGGGGCCGAGCACAGATACGCAGTATTTT.

This clonotype has only one observation. This chain connects TRBV9 to TRBJ2-1, with D tentatively TRBD1 or TRBD2 (5 bases each). CDR3 length equals 15 residues. In germline, CDR1 is SGDLS, CDR2 YYNGEE. Trimming stripped 10 bases from V and 0 bases from J, with 17 bases between. The CDR3 protein is CAGTLGTVSYNEQFF. The CDR3 nucleotides read TGTGCCGGTACACTTGGGACGGTCTCCTACAATGAGCAGTTCTTC.

The rearrangement uses TRBV3-1 and TRBJ2-1; 7 bases fit TRBD2. Trimming cost V 0 bases and J 7 bases; bases outside gene matches: 6. Germline V gene lookup returns CDR1 LGHDT and CDR2 YNNKEL (reference sequence). The CDR3 spans 15 residues. Here the CDR3 reads CASSQEGRVGNEQFF. CDR3 coding DNA: TGTGCCAGCAGCCAAGAAGGGAGGGTTGGGAATGAGCAGTTCTTC.